Below, one TCR beta chain is given with its context. Between the trimmed V and J ends, which lost 4 bases and 8 bases, there was a span of 15 bases. The CDR3 extends over 14 amino acids. CDR1 is SGHNT and CDR2 is YYREEE in the germline V gene (reference sequence). This record belongs to a study of blood T cell repertoires in COVID-19. Original processing methods: Amplified reference gene primers provided the basis for estimating nucleated cell counts. Data came from immunoSEQ multiplex PCR; TCRdb stores just in-frame clones and leaves some out. V, J and clone size are those of that table, while D and trimming were read from the DNA. This sample has about 150,000 clones, with roughly 81% found just once.

The sample comprised peripheral blood. The chain joins TRBV5-4 to TRBJ1-4, with D perhaps TRBD1 (6 bases). The source is an elderly woman with COVID-19, enrolled during active disease. As DNA, the CDR3 is TGTGCCAGCAGCCAAAAACAGGGAGAGGAAAAACTGTTTTTT. This gives the protein CASSQKQGEEKLFF.